This T cell receptor (beta chain) derives from a study of T cell responses to AZD1222 COVID-19 vaccine. Sequencing was performed with immunoSEQ multiplex PCR; in TCRdb, only in-frame clones are kept and a portion is missing. The sample includes 140,000 to 150,000 clones, roughly 87% seen only once; the top ten take approximately 5.4%. Germline V lookup: CDR1 LNHDA, CDR2 SQIVND (reference sequence). Trimming took 3 bases from V and 3 from J, leaving 15 bases between them. The CDR3 contains 16 residues. In the case of this clone: Its antigen is still unknown.

Regarding the study as a whole: Regions left unmutated in variants are reportedly the target of nearly half of spike-specific TCRs.

The sequence was obtained from an adult who received the MenACWY meningococcal vaccine as a control. The chain carries TRBV19 and TRBJ1-5; perhaps TRBD1 as D (5 bases). The sample consisted of peripheral blood, taken 28 days after the second dose of the MenACWY control vaccine. CDR3 residues: CASSMLDSSFNQPQHF. The CDR3, as DNA: TGTGCCAGTAGTATGCTCGACAGTTCATTCAATCAGCCCCAGCATTTT.